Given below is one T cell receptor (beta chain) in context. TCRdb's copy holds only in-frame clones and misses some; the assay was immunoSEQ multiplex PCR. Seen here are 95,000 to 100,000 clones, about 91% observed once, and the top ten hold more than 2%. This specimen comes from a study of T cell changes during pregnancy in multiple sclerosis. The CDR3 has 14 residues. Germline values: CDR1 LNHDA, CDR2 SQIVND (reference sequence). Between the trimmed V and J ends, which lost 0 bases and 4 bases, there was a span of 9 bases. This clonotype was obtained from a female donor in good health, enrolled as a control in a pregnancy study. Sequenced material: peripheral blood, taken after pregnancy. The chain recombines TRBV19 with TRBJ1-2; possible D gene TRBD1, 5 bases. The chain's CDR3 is CASSIDKGLYGYTF. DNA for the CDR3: TGTGCCAGTAGTATAGATAAGGGGCTCTATGGCTACACCTTC.